Detailed here is one T cell receptor (beta chain). Its antigen is not known. The data derive from a study of CD8+CD57+ T cells in acquired aplastic anemia. Study details: Sorting CD4+ and CD8+ cells gave DNA averaging about 3.3 ug.

Trimming took off 6 bases at V and 0 bases at J, with 5 bases between the two ends. Germline V lookup: CDR1 SQVTM, CDR2 ANQGSEA. The CDR3 loop spans 11 amino acids. Study results and limitations: The study found no significant CD8+ Simpson's diversity difference between patients and controls. Roughly 30 CD8+ CDR3 sequences occurred in both the patients and the controls.

Investigators profiled TCR beta VDJ and CDR3 from genomic DNA template. TCRdb reanalysed the reads using MiXCR and keeps one entry per CDR3 protein. The table shows tens of thousands of distinct CDR3 sequences, with 65% to 80% occurring only once. The chain couples TRBV29-1 to TRBJ1-2; D is uncertain. This TCR came from a human donor in good health, serving as a control. Sequencing used sorted CD4+, CD8+, or CD8+CD57+ T cells (not recorded which) from PBMCs. The DNA for the CDR3 is TGCAGCGTAGAAACTAACTATGGCTACACCTTC. This translates into CSVETNYGYTF.